These 15 T cell receptor beta chains came from one sample sequenced in a study of Ad26.COV2.S vaccination and SARS-CoV-2 variants. Using immunoSEQ multiplex PCR, the repertoire was profiled, and TCRdb retains in-frame clones only, with some absent. The sample carries roughly 700,000 clones, around 89% recorded once. Treatment reported: 19 received Ad26.COV2.S at low or high dose, single or two shots; 5 received placebo; per-sample allocation not given. After the first vaccine or placebo injection, samples were drawn on day 63. The material sequenced was peripheral blood, taken in a trial of Ad26.COV2.S vaccine versus placebo. These receptors came from a person aged 18-60 years who received the Ad26.COV2.S COVID-19 vaccine or a placebo.

On this clone itself: One junction end disagrees with the germline gene, perhaps due to a read error. The gene calls are TRBV6-6 and TRBJ2-7, with D perhaps being TRBD1 or TRBD2 (6 bases each). Germline V CDR1 and CDR2: MNHNY, SVGAGI (reference sequence). There are 10 residues in the CDR3. The CDR3 bases are TGCCCCCCGGGGGCTCAAGAGCAGTACTTC. Translating it yields CPPGAQEQYF.

The chain joins TRBV9 to TRBJ2-3; D tentatively fits TRBD1 or TRBD2 (5 bases each). Deletions cut 4 bases from V and 2 bases from J, with 17 bases between. The germline CDR1 and CDR2 sequences are SGDLS and YYNGEE. CDR3 size: 16 residues. CDR3 sequence (DNA): TGTGCCAGCAGCCCCCCGGGGCGGGTAATCACAGATACGCAGTATTTT. It codes for CASSPPGRVITDTQYF.

The gene calls are TRBV2 and TRBJ2-7; D might be TRBD1 (5 bases). The CDR3 consists of 13 residues. Germline CDR1 reads SNHLY; CDR2 reads FYNNEI. V lost 6 bases and J lost 2, with 11 bases in between. Written as DNA, the CDR3 is TGTGCCAGCAGGTCAGGGTCTCCCTACGAGCAGTACTTC. Protein product: CASRSGSPYEQYF. Full variable domain (outside the CDR3, taken from reference TRBV2 and TRBJ2-7): EPEVTQTPSHQVTQMGQEVILRCVPISNHLYFYWYRQILGQKVEFLVSFYNNEISEKSEIFDDQFSVERPDGSNFTLKIRSTKLEDSAMYFCASRSGSPYEQYFGPGTRLTVT.

The rearrangement links TRBV4-1 to TRBJ1-1; D unresolved. Deletions cut 1 base from V and 1 base from J, with 7 bases between. The germline V gene encodes CDR1 MGHRA and CDR2 YSYEKL. CDR3 length: 14 amino acids. CDR3 region: CASSQAGPNTEAFF. Written as DNA, the CDR3 is TGCGCCAGCAGCCAAGCCGGCCCGAACACTGAAGCTTTCTTT.

This chain links TRBV6-5 with TRBJ1-5, with a tentative D call TRBD1 (5 bases). The V end lost 6 bases, the J end lost 5 bases, and 14 bases lay between the germline ends. The CDR3 runs to 14 residues. Germline loops: CDR1 MNHEY, CDR2 SVGAGI. CDR3 loop: CASSRQLPDQPQHF. Here the CDR3 DNA reads TGTGCCAGCAGCCGACAGTTACCGGATCAGCCCCAGCATTTT.

The count of this clone is one. The chain employs TRBV6-5 and TRBJ2-2; 7 bases line up with TRBD1. V lost 6 bases, J lost 4 bases, and 5 bases stayed unmatched. This CDR3 is built from 14 residues. CDR1 MNHEY and CDR2 SVGAGI come from the germline V gene. The CDR3, as DNA: TGTGCCAGCAGGAAGGGGGCGTCCACCGGGGAGCTGTTTTTT. This sequence encodes CASRKGASTGELFF.

The CDR3 region is CASSPRTSEQYF. The CDR3 nucleotides are TGTGCCAGCTCACCCCGGACAAGCGAGCAGTACTTC. This chain joins TRBV18 and TRBJ2-7; a weak D match, TRBD1 (5 bases). V lost 3 bases to trimming and J lost 6 bases, with 9 bases between them. This CDR3 has 12 residues. The germline V gene has CDR1 KGHSH and CDR2 LQKENI. Drawing the rest from reference TRBV18 and TRBJ2-7, the complete variable domain is NAGVMQNPRHLVRRRGQEARLRCSPMKGHSHVYWYRQLPEEGLKFMVYLQKENIIDESGMPKERFSAEFPKEGPSILRIQQVVRGDSAAYFCASSPRTSEQYFGPGTRLTVT.

This clone has more than one count but fewer than ten. V gene TRBV7-2 combines with J gene TRBJ1-6; D may be TRBD1 (6 bases). The V gene lost 4 bases and the J gene lost 7 bases, with 14 bases spanning the gap. CDR1 and CDR2 from the germline V gene are SGHTA and FQGNSA. This CDR3 spans 15 amino acids. The CDR3, as DNA: TGTGCCAGCAGCTCCGTGACAGGTCCAAATTCACCCCTCCACTTT. Translating it yields CASSSVTGPNSPLHF. The whole variable domain, remainder taken from reference TRBV7-2 and TRBJ1-6, is GAGVSQSPSNKVTEKGKDVELRCDPISGHTALYWYRQSLGQGLEFLIYFQGNSAPDKSGLPSDRFSAERTGGSVSTLTIQRTQQEDSAVYLCASSSVTGPNSPLHFGNGTRLTVT.

This chain links TRBV7-2 with TRBJ2-7; 8 nucleotides align to TRBD1. Germline assignment: CDR1 SGHTA and CDR2 FQGNSA. V shed 8 bases and J 3 bases; nucleotides not matched to a gene: 12. This CDR3 has 15 amino acids. Here the CDR3 reads CASSPGGGAYYEQYF. The CDR3, as DNA: TGTGCCAGCTCTCCAGGGGGCGGGGCGTACTACGAGCAGTACTTC.

The chain uses TRBV14 and TRBJ2-5; D tentatively fits TRBD1 or TRBD2 (6 bases each). The CDR3 extends over 15 amino acids. V dropped 2 bases and J dropped 5 bases, with 15 bases sitting between them. The germline CDR1 and CDR2 sequences are SGHDN and FVKESK. CDR3 loop: CASSQQTGAGETQYF. CDR3 coding DNA: TGTGCCAGCAGCCAACAAACGGGGGCCGGGGAGACCCAGTACTTC.

This clone was picked up one time. As DNA, the CDR3 is TGCGCCAGCAGCTTGGGTGGGACTAGTGCCACAGATACGCAGTATTTT. This encodes CASSLGGTSATDTQYF. The rearrangement joins TRBV5-1 to TRBJ2-3, with TRBD2 identical over 8 bases. Trimming removed 0 bases from V and 2 bases from J; junction bases left unmatched: 5. The germline gives CDR1 SGHRS, CDR2 YFSETQ. This CDR3 contains 16 residues.

The chain employs TRBV3-1 (or the pseudogene TRBV3-2) and TRBJ2-1; 7 bases are a match to TRBD1. The germline V gene encodes CDR1 LGHDT and CDR2 YNNKEL (reference sequence). Unmatched junction bases numbered 3, after V lost 4 bases and J lost 0 bases. The CDR3 contains 15 residues. CDR3 protein: CASSPQGHSYNEQFF. The CDR3 DNA reads as TGTGCCAGCAGCCCACAGGGGCACTCCTACAATGAGCAGTTCTTC.

V and J are TRBV30 and TRBJ1-4, with no clear D. Looked up from germline, CDR1 is GTSNPN and CDR2 is SVGIG (reference sequence). CDR3 length equals 14 residues. The germline V and J ends were trimmed by 3 bases and 8 bases, with 16 bases remaining between them. The CDR3 DNA reads as TGTGCCTGGAGCGTAATTGGGGTGGGGGAAAAACTGTTTTTT. Its protein product is CAWSVIGVGEKLFF.

The chain uses TRBV2 and TRBJ1-2; TRBD1 matches 7 bases. The germline CDR1 and CDR2 sequences are SNHLY and FYNNEI. The CDR3 contains 13 residues. J gave up 0 bases and V 10 bases, and 5 bases lay outside the gene matches. The CDR3, as DNA: TGTGCCAACAAGGGACAGCCTAACTATGGCTACACCTTC. It is translated as CANKGQPNYGYTF.

The chain is built from TRBV7-2 and TRBJ2-2; 10 positions agree with TRBD1. Germline CDR1 is SGHTA and CDR2 is FQGNSA. The CDR3 is 15 residues long. The J segment lost 7 bases and the V segment lost 4 bases, leaving 6 bases of the junction unmatched. The CDR3 bases are TGTGCCAGCAGCTCGAGACAGGGGGCGAACGGGGAGCTGTTTTTT. The encoded protein is CASSSRQGANGELFF.